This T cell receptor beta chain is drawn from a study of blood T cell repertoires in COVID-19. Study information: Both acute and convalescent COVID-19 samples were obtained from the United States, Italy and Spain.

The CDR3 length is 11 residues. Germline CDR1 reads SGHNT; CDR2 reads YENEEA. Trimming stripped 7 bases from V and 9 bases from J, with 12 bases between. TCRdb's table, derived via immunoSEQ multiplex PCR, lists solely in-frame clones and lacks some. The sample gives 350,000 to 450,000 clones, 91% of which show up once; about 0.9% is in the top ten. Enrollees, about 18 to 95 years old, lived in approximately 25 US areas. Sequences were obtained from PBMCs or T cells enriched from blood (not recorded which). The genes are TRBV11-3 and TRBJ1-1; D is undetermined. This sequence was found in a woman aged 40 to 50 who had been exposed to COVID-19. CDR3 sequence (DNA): TGTGCCAGCACCGCGGGCAGTAAAGCTTTCTTT. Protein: CASTAGSKAFF.